This TCR beta chain appears in the sequencing data of a study of OX40 agonist ivuxolimab in advanced cancers. Looking at the study overall: The costimulatory receptor OX40 (CD134) was targeted by ivuxolimab, a fully human IgG2 agonistic monoclonal antibody. Intravenous ivuxolimab was administered to patients every 2 weeks at six dose levels: 0.01, 0.1, 0.3, 1.5, 3 and 10 mg/kg. Of the 50 or so patients in dose escalation, 19 had hepatocellular carcinoma, roughly 15 had melanoma, 9 had renal cell carcinoma and 9 had head and neck cancer. The dose-escalation cohort was almost 85% male with a mean age of about 54 years, ranging from roughly 20 to 80. Prior anti-PD-1, anti-PD-L1 or anti-CTLA-4 therapy was permitted, and 30% to 45% of dose-escalation patients had received checkpoint inhibitors. Three dose-escalation patients achieved partial responses, one with hepatocellular carcinoma and two with cutaneous melanoma. Peripheral TCRbeta sequencing aimed to test whether ivuxolimab altered TCR sequence diversity and caused clonal T-cell expansion. The monotherapy dose-escalation portion (N of about 47 patients) of the phase I ivuxolimab trial is reported in the paper. Here is what the overall study found, with its caveats: In the 0.1-3.0 mg/kg groups, partial responders had among the lowest normalized peripheral clonal expansion, particularly in CD8+ T cells. Low levels of normalized T-cell clonal expansion were also seen in some patients who did not respond. On average, CD8+ T cells showed more expanded clones than CD4+ T cells after ivuxolimab. Antigen specificity was not determined for the clonally expanded peripheral T cells. Clonal expansion of both CD4+ and CD8+ blood T cells was observed from baseline to week 6 at doses 0.1 to 3.0 mg/kg.

Genomic DNA was isolated from the sorted cells so that the TCRbeta CDR3 region could be sequenced. TCRbeta CDR3 regions were sequenced using the immunoSEQ Assay. The source is immuneACCESS, and TCRdb retained only in-frame sequences with V and J called. Part of the clones is not carried over; for the studies checked, unresolved V genes explain less than half of this, and the remainder is unexplained. The sample contains roughly 70,000 clones, about 86% of them found a single time. The ten largest clones represent 0.75% of the sample. Trimmed from V: 5 bases; trimmed from J: 6 bases; junction bases lacking a gene match: 9. CDR1 and CDR2 are drawn from the germline V gene: SGHAT, FQNNGV. Reading from cysteine to phenylalanine, the CDR3 counts 14 amino acids. The retained sequence is limited to the CDR3, 42 bases, with the frame set at the first base. Details on this clone: Its antigen is currently not known. No much larger clone exists at a distance of one base, and base qualities are not known.

Patients with a history of autoimmune disease or receiving systemic immunosuppression were excluded from the trial. Peripheral blood for TCR sequencing was drawn from every dose cohort at baseline, at cycle 4 day 1 and at cycle 7 day 1. The samples were drawn from a first-in-human, open-label, multicenter phase I dose-escalation trial of ivuxolimab. The trial enrolled adults with locally advanced or metastatic head and neck squamous cell, hepatocellular, melanoma or renal cell carcinoma. Before TCR sequencing, CD4+ and CD8+ T cells were separately sorted from peripheral blood. The sample was CD4+ or CD8+ T cells sorted from blood, taken in a trial of the OX40 agonist ivuxolimab. This sequence uses TRBV11-2 and TRBJ2-7; 8 central bases correspond to TRBD1. This TCR was recovered from an adult with an advanced solid tumor such as melanoma, head and neck, liver or kidney cancer. The CDR3 protein is CASSPDRGSGEQYF. The DNA sequence follows: TGTGCCAGCAGCCCAGACAGGGGAAGTGGCGAGCAGTACTTC. The CDR3, completed at both ends by the reference TRBV11-2 and TRBJ2-7 genes, gives the full variable domain EAGVAQSPRYKIIEKRQSVAFWCNPISGHATLYWYQQILGQGPKLLIQFQNNGVVDDSQLPKDRFSAERLKGVDSTLKIQPAKLEDSAVYLCASSPDRGSGEQYFGPGTRLTVT.